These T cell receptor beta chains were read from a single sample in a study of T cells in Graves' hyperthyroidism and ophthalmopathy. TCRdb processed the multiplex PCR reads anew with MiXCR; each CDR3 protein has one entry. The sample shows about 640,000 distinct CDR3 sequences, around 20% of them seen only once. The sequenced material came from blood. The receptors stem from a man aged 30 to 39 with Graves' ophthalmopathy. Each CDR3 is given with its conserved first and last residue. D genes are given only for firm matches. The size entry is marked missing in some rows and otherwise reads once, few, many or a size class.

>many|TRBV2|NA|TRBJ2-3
CASDRPYSTDTQYF
TGTGCCAGCGACAGACCTTATAGCACAGATACGCAGTATTTT
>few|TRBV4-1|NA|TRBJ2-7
CASSQISVPAYEQYF
TGCGCCAGCAGCCAAATTAGCGTCCCTGCCTACGAGCAGTACTTC
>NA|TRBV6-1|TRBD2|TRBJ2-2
CASSLTSGRTTGELFF
TGTGCCAGCAGTTTGACTAGCGGGAGGACTACCGGGGAGCTGTTTTTT
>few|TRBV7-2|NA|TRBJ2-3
CASSLVLVTDTQYF
TGTGCCAGCAGCTTAGTCCTAGTAACAGATACGCAGTATTTT
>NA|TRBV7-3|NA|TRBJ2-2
CASSRVGTGELFF
TGTGCCAGCAGCAGGGTGGGCACCGGGGAGCTGTTTTTT
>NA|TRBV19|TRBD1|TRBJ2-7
CASSPPRTGSHEQYF
TGTGCCAGTAGTCCACCTCGGACAGGCTCCCACGAGCAGTACTTC
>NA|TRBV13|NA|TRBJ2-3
CASSAYDSTDTQYF
TGTGCCAGCAGCGCATATGACAGCACAGATACGCAGTATTTT
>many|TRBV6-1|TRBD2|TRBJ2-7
CASSEIREGYYEQYF
TGTGCCAGCAGTGAAATCAGGGAGGGGTACTACGAGCAGTACTTC
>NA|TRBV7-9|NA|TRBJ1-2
CASSFGTEAYGYTF
TGTGCCAGCAGCTTTGGGACGGAGGCCTATGGCTACACCTTC
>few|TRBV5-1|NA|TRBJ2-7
CASSFSSEGYEQYF
TGCGCCAGCAGCTTTTCTAGCGAAGGCTACGAGCAGTACTTC
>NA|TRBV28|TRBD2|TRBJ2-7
CATWEGYEQYF
TGTGCCACCTGGGAGGGCTACGAGCAGTACTTC
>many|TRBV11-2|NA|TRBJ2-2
CASRKLSAGELFF
TGTGCCTCCCGGAAGTTGTCGGCCGGGGAGCTGTTTTTT
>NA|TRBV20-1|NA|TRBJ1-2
CSARDRQRLVRYTF
TGCAGTGCTAGAGATCGCCAGCGGCTCGTGCGCTACACCTTC
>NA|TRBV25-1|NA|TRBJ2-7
CASSDHLGEQYF
TGTGCCAGCAGTGACCACCTCGGAGAGCAGTACTTC
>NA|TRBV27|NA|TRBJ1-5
CATQTGSGNQPQHF
TGTGCCACACAAACAGGATCGGGCAATCAGCCCCAGCATTTT
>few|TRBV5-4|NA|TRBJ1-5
CASSLGGGPANQPQHF
TGTGCCAGCAGCTTGGGAGGGGGGCCGGCAAATCAGCCCCAGCATTTT
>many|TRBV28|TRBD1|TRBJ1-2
CASRDVDRGPFYGYTF
TGTGCCAGCAGAGACGTTGACAGGGGGCCGTTCTATGGCTACACCTTC
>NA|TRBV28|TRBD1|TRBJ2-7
CASVPGQGRGSYEQYF
TGTGCCAGCGTCCCGGGACAGGGGAGAGGTTCCTACGAGCAGTACTTC
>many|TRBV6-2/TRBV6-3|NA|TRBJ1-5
CASSYGGTGNQPQHF
TGTGCCAGCAGTTACGGGGGGACTGGCAATCAGCCCCAGCATTTT
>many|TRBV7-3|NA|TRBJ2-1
CASSPVGAGGEQFF
TGTGCCAGCAGCCCCGTAGGTGCTGGAGGTGAGCAGTTCTTC
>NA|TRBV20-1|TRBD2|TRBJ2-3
CSAKAGTSGSKTDTQYF
TGCAGTGCTAAAGCCGGGACTAGCGGGAGTAAGACAGATACGCAGTATTTT
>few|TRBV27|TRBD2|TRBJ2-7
CASSPRLAGYEQYF
TGTGCCAGCAGTCCCCGACTAGCGGGCTACGAGCAGTACTTC
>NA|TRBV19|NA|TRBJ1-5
CASSYRDQPQHF
TGTGCCAGTAGTTACAGGGATCAGCCCCAGCATTTT
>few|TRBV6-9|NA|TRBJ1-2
CASSYSNPSRGYTF
TGTGCCAGCAGTTACTCGAACCCCAGTCGTGGCTACACCTTC
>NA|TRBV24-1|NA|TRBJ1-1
CATSANSQVGTEAFF
TGTGCCACCAGTGCTAACAGCCAGGTCGGGACTGAAGCTTTCTTT
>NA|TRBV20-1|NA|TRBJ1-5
CSTFGGNNQPQHF
TGCAGTACCTTTGGAGGGAACAATCAGCCCCAGCATTTT
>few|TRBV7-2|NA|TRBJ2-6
CASSLAVLSGANVLTF
TGTGCCAGCAGCTTAGCGGTCCTCTCTGGGGCCAACGTCCTGACTTTC
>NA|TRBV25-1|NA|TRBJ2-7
CASRGGGLEQYF
TGTGCCAGCAGGGGTGGAGGGTTGGAGCAGTACTTC
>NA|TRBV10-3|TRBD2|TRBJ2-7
CAISEPVGLAVGVNEQYF
TGTGCCATCAGTGAGCCCGTGGGGCTAGCGGTAGGAGTAAACGAGCAGTACTTC
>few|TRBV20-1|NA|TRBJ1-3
CSAGNHGQSGNTIYF
TGCAGTGCTGGCAATCACGGACAGTCAGGGAACACCATATATTTT
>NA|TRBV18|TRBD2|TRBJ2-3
CASSRRTGGSADTQYF
TGTGCCAGCTCACGACGGACTGGCGGGAGTGCTGATACGCAGTATTTT
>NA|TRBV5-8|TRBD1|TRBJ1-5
CASSSVTGEDQPQHF
TGTGCCAGCAGCTCGGTTACAGGGGAGGATCAGCCCCAGCATTTT
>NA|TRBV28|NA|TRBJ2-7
CASRGSGTSYEQYF
TGTGCCAGCAGAGGATCAGGGACCTCCTACGAGCAGTACTTC
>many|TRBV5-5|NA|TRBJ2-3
CASSLSLDTQYF
TGTGCCAGCAGTTTATCGCTCGATACGCAGTATTTT
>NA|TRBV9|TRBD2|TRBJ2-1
CASSDRLAGHYNEQFF
TGTGCCAGCAGCGATAGACTAGCGGGACATTACAATGAGCAGTTCTTC
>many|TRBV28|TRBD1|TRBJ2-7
CASSFEQGALEQYF
TGTGCCAGCAGTTTTGAGCAGGGGGCGCTTGAGCAGTACTTC
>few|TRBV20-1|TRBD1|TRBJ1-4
CSARDQGTGNEKLFF
TGCAGTGCTAGAGATCAAGGGACAGGAAATGAAAAACTGTTTTTT
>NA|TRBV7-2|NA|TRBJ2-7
CASSPHRDLAYEQYF
TGTGCCAGCAGCCCCCACCGGGACCTGGCCTACGAGCAGTACTTC
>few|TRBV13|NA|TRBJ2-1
CASSLGTGNYNEQFF
TGTGCCAGCAGCCTGGGGACGGGAAACTACAATGAGCAGTTCTTC
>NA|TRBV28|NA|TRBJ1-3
CASSPTPTNSGNTIYF
TGTGCCAGCAGCCCAACCCCCACCAACTCTGGAAACACCATATATTTT
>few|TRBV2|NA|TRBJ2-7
CASGGDGGDYEQYF
TGTGCCAGCGGCGGTGACGGCGGGGACTACGAGCAGTACTTC
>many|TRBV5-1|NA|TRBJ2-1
CASSSGLEQFF
TGCGCCAGCAGCTCCGGACTAGAGCAGTTCTTC
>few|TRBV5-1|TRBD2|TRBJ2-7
CASSLFLAGGFNAYEQYF
TGCGCCAGCAGCTTGTTCCTAGCGGGAGGCTTTAATGCCTACGAGCAGTACTTC
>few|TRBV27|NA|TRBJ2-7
CASKRGRQGYEQYF
TGTGCCAGCAAGCGGGGCCGACAGGGTTACGAGCAGTACTTC
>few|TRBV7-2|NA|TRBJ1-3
CASAKGGQGNTIYF
TGTGCCAGCGCTAAGGGCGGCCAGGGAAACACCATATATTTT
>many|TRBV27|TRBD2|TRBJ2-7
CASSLAGVTHYEQYF
TGTGCCAGCAGTTTAGCGGGAGTAACGCACTACGAGCAGTACTTC
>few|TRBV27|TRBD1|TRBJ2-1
CASSGGQSGNEQFF
TGTGCCAGCAGTGGGGGACAGTCGGGCAATGAGCAGTTCTTC
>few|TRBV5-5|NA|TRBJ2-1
CASSNSGGSYNEQFF
TGTGCCAGCAGCAACTCAGGCGGGTCCTACAATGAGCAGTTCTTC
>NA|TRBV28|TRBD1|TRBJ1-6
CASSRFPGQGNPPLHF
TGTGCCAGCAGCCGTTTTCCGGGACAGGGGAACCCACCCCTCCACTTT
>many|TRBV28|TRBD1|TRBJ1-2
CASRTDREDGYTF
TGTGCCAGCAGGACGGACAGGGAGGATGGCTACACCTTC
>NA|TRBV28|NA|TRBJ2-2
CAWSVGAPGELFF
TGTGCCTGGAGTGTAGGGGCTCCCGGGGAGCTGTTTTTT
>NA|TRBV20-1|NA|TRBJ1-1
CSARAPFSGNRPNTEAFF
TGCAGTGCTAGAGCTCCCTTCTCAGGGAATAGGCCGAACACTGAAGCTTTCTTT
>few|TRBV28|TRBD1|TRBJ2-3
CASSPTGRAQYF
TGTGCCAGCAGTCCGACAGGGCGGGCGCAGTATTTT
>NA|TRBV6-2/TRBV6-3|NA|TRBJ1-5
CASSYSRDANQPQHF
TGTGCCAGCAGTTACTCCCGGGATGCTAATCAGCCCCAGCATTTT
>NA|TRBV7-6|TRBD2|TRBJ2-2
CASSRLAGDNTGELFF
TGTGCCAGCAGCAGACTAGCGGGAGACAACACCGGGGAGCTGTTTTTT
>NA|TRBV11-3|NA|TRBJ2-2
CASSPGTLRTGELFF
TGTGCCAGCAGCCCCGGGACTCTCCGAACCGGGGAGCTGTTTTTT
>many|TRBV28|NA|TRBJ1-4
CASSSRKGSTNEKLFF
TGTGCCAGCAGTTCCCGGAAAGGGTCAACTAATGAAAAACTGTTTTTT
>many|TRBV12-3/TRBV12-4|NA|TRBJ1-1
CASSLRPENTEAFF
TGTGCCAGCAGTTTACGGCCGGAGAACACTGAAGCTTTCTTT
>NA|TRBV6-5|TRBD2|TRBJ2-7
CASSYSSIAGGPYEQYF
TGTGCCAGCAGTTACTCGAGTATTGCGGGAGGGCCCTACGAGCAGTACTTC
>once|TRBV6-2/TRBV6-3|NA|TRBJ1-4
CASSYSPATNEKLFF
TGTGCCAGCAGTTACTCGCCGGCAACTAATGAAAAACTGTTTTTT